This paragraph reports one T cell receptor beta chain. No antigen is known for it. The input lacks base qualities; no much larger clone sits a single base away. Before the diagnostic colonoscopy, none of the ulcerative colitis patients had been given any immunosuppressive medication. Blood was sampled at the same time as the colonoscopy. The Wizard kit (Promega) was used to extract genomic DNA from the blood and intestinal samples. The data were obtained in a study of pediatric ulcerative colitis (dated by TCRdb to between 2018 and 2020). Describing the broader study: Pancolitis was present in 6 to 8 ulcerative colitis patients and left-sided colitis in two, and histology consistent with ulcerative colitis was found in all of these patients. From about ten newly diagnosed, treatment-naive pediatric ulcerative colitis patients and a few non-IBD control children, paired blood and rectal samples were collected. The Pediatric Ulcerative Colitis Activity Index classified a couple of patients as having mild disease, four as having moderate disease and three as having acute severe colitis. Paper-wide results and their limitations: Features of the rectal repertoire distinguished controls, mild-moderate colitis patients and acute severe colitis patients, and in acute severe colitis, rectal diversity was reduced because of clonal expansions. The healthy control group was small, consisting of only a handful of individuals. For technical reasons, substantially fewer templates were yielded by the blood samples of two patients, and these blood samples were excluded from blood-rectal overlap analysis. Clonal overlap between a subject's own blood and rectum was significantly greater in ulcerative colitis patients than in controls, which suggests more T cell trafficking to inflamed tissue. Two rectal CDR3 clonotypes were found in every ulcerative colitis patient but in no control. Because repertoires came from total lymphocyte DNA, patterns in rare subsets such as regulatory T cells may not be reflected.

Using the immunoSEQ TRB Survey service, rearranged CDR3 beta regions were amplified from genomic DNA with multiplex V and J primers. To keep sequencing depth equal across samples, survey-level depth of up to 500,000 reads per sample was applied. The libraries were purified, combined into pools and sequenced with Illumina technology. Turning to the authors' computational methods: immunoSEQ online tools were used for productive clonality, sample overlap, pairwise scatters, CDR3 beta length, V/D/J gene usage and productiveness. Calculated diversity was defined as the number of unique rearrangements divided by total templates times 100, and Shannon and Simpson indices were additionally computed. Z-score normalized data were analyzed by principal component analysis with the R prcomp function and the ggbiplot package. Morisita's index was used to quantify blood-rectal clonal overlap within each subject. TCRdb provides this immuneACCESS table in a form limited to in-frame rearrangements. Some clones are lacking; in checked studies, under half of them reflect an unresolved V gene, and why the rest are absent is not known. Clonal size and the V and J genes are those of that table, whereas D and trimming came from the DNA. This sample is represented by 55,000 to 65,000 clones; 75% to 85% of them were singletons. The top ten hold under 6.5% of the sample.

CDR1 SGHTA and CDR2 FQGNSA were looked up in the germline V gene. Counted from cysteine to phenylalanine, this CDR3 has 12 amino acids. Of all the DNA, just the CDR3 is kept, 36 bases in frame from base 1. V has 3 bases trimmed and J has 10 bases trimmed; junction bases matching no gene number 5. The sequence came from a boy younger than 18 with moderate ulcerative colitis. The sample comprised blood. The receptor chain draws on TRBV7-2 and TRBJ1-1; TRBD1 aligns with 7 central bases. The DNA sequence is TGTGCCAGCAGCTTGGACAGGAAGGGAGCTTTCTTT. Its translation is CASSLDRKGAFF.